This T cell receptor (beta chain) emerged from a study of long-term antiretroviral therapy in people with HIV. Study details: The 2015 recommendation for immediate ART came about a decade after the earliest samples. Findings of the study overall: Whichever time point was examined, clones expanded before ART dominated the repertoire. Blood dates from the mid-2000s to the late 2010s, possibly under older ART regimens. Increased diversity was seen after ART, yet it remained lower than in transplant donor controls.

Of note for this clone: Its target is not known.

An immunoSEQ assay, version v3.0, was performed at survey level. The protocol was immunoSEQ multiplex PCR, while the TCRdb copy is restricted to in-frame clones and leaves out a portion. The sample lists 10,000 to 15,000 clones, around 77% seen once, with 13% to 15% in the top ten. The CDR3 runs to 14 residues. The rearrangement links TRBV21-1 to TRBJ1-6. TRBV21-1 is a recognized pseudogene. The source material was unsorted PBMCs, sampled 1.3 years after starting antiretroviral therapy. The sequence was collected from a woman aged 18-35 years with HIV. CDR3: CASSREGLNSPLHF. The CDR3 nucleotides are TGTGCCAGCAGCAGAGAGGGGCTTAATTCACCCCTCCACTTT.